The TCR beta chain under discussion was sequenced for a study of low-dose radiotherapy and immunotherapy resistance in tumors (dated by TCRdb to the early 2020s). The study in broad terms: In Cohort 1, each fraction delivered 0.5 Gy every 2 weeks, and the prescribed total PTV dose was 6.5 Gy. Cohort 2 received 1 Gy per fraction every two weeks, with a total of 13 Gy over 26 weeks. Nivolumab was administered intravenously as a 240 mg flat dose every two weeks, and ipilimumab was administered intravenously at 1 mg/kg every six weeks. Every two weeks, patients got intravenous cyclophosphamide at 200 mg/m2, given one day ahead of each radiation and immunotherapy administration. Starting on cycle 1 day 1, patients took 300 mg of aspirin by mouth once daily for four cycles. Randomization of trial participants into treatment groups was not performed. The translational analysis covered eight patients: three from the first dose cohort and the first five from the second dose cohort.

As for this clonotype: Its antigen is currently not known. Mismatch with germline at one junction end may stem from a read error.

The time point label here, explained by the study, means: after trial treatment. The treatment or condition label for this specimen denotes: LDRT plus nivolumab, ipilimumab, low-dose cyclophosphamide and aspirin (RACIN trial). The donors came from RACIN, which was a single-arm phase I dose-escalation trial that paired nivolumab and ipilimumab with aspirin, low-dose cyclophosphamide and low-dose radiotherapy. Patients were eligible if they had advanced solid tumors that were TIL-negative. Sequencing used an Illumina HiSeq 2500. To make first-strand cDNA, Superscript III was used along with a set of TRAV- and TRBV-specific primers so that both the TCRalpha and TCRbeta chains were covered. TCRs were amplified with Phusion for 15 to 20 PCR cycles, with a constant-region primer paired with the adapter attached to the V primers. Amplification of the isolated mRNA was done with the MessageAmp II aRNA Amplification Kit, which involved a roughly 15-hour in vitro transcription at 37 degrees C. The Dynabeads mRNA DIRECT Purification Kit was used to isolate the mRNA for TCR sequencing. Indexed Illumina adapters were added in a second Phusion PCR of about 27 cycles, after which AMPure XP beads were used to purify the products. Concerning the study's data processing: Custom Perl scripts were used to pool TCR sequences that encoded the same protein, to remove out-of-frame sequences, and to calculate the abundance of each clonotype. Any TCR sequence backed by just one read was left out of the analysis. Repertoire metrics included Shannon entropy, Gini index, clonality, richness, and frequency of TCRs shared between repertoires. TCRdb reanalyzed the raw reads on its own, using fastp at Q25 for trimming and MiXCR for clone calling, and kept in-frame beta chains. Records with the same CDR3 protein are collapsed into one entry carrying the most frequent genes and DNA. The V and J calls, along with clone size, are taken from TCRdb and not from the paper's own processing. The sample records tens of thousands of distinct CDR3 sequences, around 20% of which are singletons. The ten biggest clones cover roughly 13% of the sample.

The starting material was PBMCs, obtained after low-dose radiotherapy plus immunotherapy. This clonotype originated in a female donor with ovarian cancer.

The CDR3 in this case is CASGEAQGNEPQHF. The DNA is as follows: TGTGCCAGCGGTGAAGCACAGGGCAATGAGCCCCAGCATTTT. The chain is assembled from TRBV6-8 and TRBJ1-5; tentative D gene TRBD1, with 6 bases matching. The germline V gene supplies CDR1 MNHGY and CDR2 SAAAGT. There are 14 amino acids in the CDR3, from cysteine to phenylalanine inclusive. CDR3 DNA only is kept here, 42 bases in frame from base 1.